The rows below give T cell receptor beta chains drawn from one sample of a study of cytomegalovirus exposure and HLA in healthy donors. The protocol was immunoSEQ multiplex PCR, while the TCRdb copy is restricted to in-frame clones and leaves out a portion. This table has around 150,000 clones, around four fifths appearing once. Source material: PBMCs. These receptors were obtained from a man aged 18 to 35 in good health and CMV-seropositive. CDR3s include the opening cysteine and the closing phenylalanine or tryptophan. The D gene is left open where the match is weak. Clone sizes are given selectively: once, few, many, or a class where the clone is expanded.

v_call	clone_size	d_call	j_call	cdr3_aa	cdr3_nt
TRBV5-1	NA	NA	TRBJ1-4	CASSPRRANEKLFF	TGCGCCAGCAGCCCCAGACGGGCTAATGAAAAACTGTTTTTT
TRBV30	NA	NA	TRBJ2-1	CAWSVGYGSGNEQFF	TGTGCCTGGAGTGTAGGTTACGGGAGTGGAAATGAGCAGTTCTTC
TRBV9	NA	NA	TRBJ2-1	CASSASLGDTHYNEQFF	TGTGCCAGCAGCGCCAGTCTGGGGGACACTCACTACAATGAGCAGTTCTTC
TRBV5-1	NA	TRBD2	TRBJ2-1	CASSPASGTYNEQFF	TGCGCCAGCAGCCCAGCTAGCGGGACGTACAATGAGCAGTTCTTC
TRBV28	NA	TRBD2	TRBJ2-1	CASSPGLAFTFF	TGTGCCAGCAGTCCGGGACTAGCATTTACGTTCTTC
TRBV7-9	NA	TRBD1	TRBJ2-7	CASSPTGATYEQYF	TGTGCCAGCAGCCCGACAGGGGCTACCTACGAGCAGTACTTC
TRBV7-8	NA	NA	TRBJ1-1	CASSLSSLLNTEAFF	TGTGCCAGCAGCTTATCCTCCCTACTGAACACTGAAGCTTTCTTT
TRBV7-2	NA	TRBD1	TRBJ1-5	CASSLARDSQPQHF	TGTGCCAGCAGCTTAGCCAGGGACAGTCAGCCCCAGCATTTT
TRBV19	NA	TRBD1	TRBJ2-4	CASMDRGGKNIQYF	TGTGCCTCCATGGACAGGGGTGGCAAAAACATTCAGTACTTC
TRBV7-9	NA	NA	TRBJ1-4	CASSLEGYELFF	TGTGCCAGCAGCTTAGAGGGGTACGAACTGTTTTTT
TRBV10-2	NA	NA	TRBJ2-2	CASYSRASTGELFF	TGCGCCAGCTATTCCAGGGCTAGTACCGGGGAGCTGTTTTTT
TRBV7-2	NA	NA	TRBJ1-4	CASSLRGGVREKLFF	TGTGCCAGCAGCCTCCGTGGGGGGGTCAGGGAAAAACTGTTTTTT
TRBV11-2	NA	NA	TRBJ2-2	CASSPILGQDTGELFF	TGTGCCAGCAGCCCCATTTTGGGCCAAGACACCGGGGAGCTGTTTTTT
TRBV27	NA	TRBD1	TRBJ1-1	CASSPTGDEAFF	TGTGCCAGCAGTCCTACAGGGGATGAAGCTTTCTTT
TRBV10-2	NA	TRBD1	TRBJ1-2	CASTAGTGGTFDYGYTF	TGCGCCAGTACCGCCGGGACAGGGGGCACTTTTGACTATGGCTACACCTTC
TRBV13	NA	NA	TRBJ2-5	CASSLEGRETQYF	TGTGCCAGCAGCTTAGAGGGGAGGGAGACCCAGTACTTC
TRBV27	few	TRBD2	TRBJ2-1	CASTGSGLASSYNEQFF	TGTGCCAGCACCGGCAGCGGACTAGCGAGCTCCTACAATGAGCAGTTCTTC
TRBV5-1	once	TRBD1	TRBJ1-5	CASSTGQGSWPQHF	TGCGCCAGCAGCACCGGACAGGGGAGTTGGCCCCAGCATTTT
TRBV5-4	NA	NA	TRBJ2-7	CASSAAGDYEQYF	TGTGCCAGCAGCGCCGCAGGGGACTACGAGCAGTACTTC
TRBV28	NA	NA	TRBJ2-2	CASSNRNTGELFF	TGTGCCAGCAGTAACAGGAACACCGGGGAGCTGTTTTTT
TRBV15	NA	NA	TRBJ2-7	CATSSGERSEQYF	TGTGCCACCAGCTCAGGGGAACGTTCCGAGCAGTACTTC
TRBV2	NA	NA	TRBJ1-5	CASRRGEGRQPQHF	TGTGCCAGCAGACGGGGGGAGGGGCGTCAGCCCCAGCATTTT
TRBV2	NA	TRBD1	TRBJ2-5	CASSRPGGQETQYF	TGTGCCAGCAGTAGGCCAGGGGGACAAGAGACCCAGTACTTC
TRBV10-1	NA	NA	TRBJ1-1	CASSEFQGFGAFF	TGCGCCAGCAGTGAATTCCAGGGGTTTGGTGCTTTCTTT
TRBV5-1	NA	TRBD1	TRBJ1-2	CASSPPRTGRGDNYGYTF	TGCGCCAGCAGCCCACCCCGGACAGGGAGGGGCGATAACTATGGCTACACCTTC
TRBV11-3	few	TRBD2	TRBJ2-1	CASSYTAGGNYNEQFF	TGTGCCAGCAGCTACACGGCGGGAGGTAACTACAATGAGCAGTTCTTC
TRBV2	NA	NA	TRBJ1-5	CASGAEFNQPQHF	TGTGCCAGCGGGGCGGAATTCAATCAGCCCCAGCATTTT
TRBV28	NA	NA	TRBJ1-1	CASEGGPNTEAFF	TGTGCCAGCGAGGGGGGGCCGAACACTGAAGCTTTCTTT
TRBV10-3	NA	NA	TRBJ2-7	CAIRPLGGSYEQYF	TGTGCCATCAGACCCCTCGGGGGCTCCTACGAGCAGTACTTC
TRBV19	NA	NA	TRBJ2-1	CASSIAVFWERDEQFF	TGTGCCAGTAGTATAGCGGTCTTTTGGGAGCGTGATGAGCAGTTCTTC
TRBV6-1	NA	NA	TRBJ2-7	CASSETRQTYEQYF	TGTGCCAGCAGTGAAACCAGACAGACCTACGAGCAGTACTTC
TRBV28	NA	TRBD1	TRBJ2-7	CASGSQRTGVSEQYF	TGTGCCAGCGGATCCCAACGTACAGGGGTATCCGAGCAGTACTTC
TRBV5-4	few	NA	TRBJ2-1	CASGPGESRSYNEQFF	TGTGCCAGCGGACCAGGGGAGTCCCGGTCCTACAATGAGCAGTTCTTC
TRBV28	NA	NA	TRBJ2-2	CASTVGGADTGELFF	TGTGCCAGCACGGTAGGTGGGGCGGACACCGGGGAGCTGTTTTTT
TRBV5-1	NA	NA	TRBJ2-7	CASSLEPSTAELSYEQYF	TGCGCCAGCAGCTTGGAACCTTCGACAGCAGAGCTTTCCTACGAGCAGTACTTC
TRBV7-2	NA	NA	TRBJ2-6	CASSFPRGSGANVLTF	TGTGCCAGCAGCTTCCCCAGGGGAAGCGGGGCCAACGTCCTGACTTTC
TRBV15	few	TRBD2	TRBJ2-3	CATSSGSITDTQYF	TGTGCCACCAGTAGCGGGAGCATCACAGATACGCAGTATTTT
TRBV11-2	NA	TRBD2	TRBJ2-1	CASRGLAGGGEQFF	TGTGCCAGCAGGGGACTAGCGGGAGGCGGTGAGCAGTTCTTC
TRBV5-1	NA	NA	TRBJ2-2	CASLSNTGELFF	TGCGCCAGCCTCTCCAACACCGGGGAGCTGTTTTTT
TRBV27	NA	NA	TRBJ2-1	CASSLTGREQFF	TGTGCCAGCAGCCTTACAGGGCGTGAGCAGTTCTTC
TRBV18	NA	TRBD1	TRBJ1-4	CASSPGQVDVEKLFF	TGTGCCAGCTCACCCGGACAGGTGGATGTTGAAAAACTGTTTTTT
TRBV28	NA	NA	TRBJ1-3	CASSSPSGRGTIYF	TGTGCCAGCAGTTCCCCTAGCGGCCGGGGCACCATATATTTT
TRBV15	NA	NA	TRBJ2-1	CATSRATSGPYNEQFF	TGTGCCACCAGCAGAGCGACTAGTGGGCCCTACAATGAGCAGTTCTTC
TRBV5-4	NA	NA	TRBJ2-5	CASSLGVQDPYF	TGTGCCAGCAGCTTGGGGGTACAGGACCCTTACTTC
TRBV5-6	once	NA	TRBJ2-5	CASSLGGGETQYF	TGTGCCAGCAGCCTCGGGGGTGGAGAGACCCAGTACTTC
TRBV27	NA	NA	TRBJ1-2	CASSAGAVGYTF	TGTGCCAGCAGTGCGGGGGCGGTTGGCTACACCTTC
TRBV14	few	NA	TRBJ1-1	CASSVTVTEAFF	TGTGCCAGCAGCGTGACAGTAACTGAAGCTTTCTTT
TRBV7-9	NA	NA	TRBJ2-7	CASSLGGLPVEQYF	TGTGCCAGCAGCTTAGGTGGACTCCCTGTCGAGCAGTACTTC
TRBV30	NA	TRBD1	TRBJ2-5	CAWKLGTGGAVETQYF	TGTGCCTGGAAGCTAGGGACAGGGGGCGCGGTGGAGACCCAGTACTTC
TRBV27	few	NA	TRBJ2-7	CASSMSTASYEQYF	TGTGCCAGCAGTATGTCTACAGCTTCCTACGAGCAGTACTTC
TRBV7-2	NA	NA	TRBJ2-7	CASSLSGAEQYF	TGTGCCAGCAGCTTATCAGGGGCTGAGCAGTACTTC
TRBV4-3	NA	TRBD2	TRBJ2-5	CASSQESSGVQETQYF	TGCGCCAGCAGCCAAGAATCTAGCGGGGTTCAAGAGACCCAGTACTTC
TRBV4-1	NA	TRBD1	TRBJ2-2	CASSTPTGIRPNTGELFF	TGCGCCAGCAGCACTCCGACAGGGATCCGACCGAACACCGGGGAGCTGTTTTTT
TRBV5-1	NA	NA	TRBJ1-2	CASGPGQINYGYTF	TGCGCCAGCGGGCCTGGGCAGATTAACTATGGCTACACCTTC
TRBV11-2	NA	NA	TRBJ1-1	CASSFGMGPSEAFF	TGTGCCAGCAGCTTTGGTATGGGGCCCTCGGAAGCTTTCTTT
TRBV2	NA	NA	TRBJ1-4	CASSYNEKLFF	TGTGCCAGCAGCTATAATGAAAAACTGTTTTTT
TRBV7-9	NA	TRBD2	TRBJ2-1	CASITSGMLGQFF	TGTGCCAGCATCACTAGCGGGATGTTGGGGCAGTTCTTC
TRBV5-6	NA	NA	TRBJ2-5	CASSRRETQYF	TGTGCCAGCAGCCGGCGGGAGACCCAGTACTTC